Described below is a single T cell receptor (beta chain) sequence and its context. Its antigen is undetermined. This PCR relied on a set of 60 Vbeta primers and 13 Jbeta primers. This table comes from immunoSEQ multiplex PCR, and its TCRdb copy is limited to in-frame clones, with some not included. The data contain about 170,000 clones, around 77% of them seen just once; the ten biggest clones take up 1%. Per germline, CDR1 SEHNR and CDR2 FQNEAQ (reference sequence). The CDR3 consists of 12 residues. Trimming shortened V by 3 bases and J by 2 bases, and 2 bases separated the two germline ends. The sample comes from a study of cytomegalovirus exposure and HLA in healthy donors. Study-level findings and limits: Associated with cytomegalovirus, according to the listing, were some 150 TCR beta chains. Specific recognition of CMV antigens was confirmed in vitro for a few chains (all CMV-associated).

Nominally healthy donors were sampled, though unrecorded immune exposures were likely. This clonotype was sampled from a woman between 50 and 59 years old in good health and CMV-seropositive. The chain uses TRBV7-9 and TRBJ2-1; D is unresolved. The sequencing input was PBMCs. The CDR3 DNA is TGTGCCAGCAGCTTTACCTACAATGAGCAGTTCTTC. Translated, it gives CASSFTYNEQFF.